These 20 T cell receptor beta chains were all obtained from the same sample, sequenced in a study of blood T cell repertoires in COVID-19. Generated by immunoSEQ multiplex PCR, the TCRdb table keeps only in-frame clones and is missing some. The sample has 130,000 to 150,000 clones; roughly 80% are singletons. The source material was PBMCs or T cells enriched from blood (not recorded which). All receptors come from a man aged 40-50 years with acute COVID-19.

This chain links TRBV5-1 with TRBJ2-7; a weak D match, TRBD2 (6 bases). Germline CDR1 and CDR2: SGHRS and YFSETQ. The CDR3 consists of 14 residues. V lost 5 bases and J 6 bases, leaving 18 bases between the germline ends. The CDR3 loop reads CASSSGTGIAEQYF. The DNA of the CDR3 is TGCGCCAGCAGTTCCGGGACTGGGATTGCCGAGCAGTACTTC.

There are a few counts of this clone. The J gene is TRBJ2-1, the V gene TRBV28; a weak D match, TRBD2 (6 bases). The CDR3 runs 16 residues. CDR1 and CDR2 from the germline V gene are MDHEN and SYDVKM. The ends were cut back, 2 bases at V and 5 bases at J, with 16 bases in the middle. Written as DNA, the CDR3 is TGTGCCAGCAGTTTACCCCCGGGACTCATCCACAATGAGCAGTTCTTC. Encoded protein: CASSLPPGLIHNEQFF.

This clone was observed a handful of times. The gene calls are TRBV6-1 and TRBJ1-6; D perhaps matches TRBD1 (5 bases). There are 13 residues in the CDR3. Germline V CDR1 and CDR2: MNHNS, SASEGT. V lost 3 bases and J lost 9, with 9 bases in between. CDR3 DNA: TGTGCCAGCAGTGATCTAAGGGGTTCACCCCTCCACTTT. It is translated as CASSDLRGSPLHF.

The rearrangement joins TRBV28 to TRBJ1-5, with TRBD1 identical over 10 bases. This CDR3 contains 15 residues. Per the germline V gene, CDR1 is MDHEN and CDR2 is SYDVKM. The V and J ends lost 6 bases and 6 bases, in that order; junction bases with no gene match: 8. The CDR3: CASSAGTGVSQPQHF. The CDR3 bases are TGTGCCAGCAGCGCCGGGACAGGGGTGTCTCAGCCCCAGCATTTT.

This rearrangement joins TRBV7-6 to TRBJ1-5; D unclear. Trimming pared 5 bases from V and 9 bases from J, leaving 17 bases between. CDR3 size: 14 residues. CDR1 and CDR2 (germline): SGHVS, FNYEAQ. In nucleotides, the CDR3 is TGTGCCAGCAGCCCTACCGTTGAGGGCGGGCCCCAGCATTTT. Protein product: CASSPTVEGGPQHF. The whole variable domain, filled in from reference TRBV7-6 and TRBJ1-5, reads GAGVSQSPRYKVTKRGQDVALRCDPISGHVSLYWYRQALGQGPEFLTYFNYEAQQDKSGLPNDRFSAERPEGSISTLTIQRTEQRDSAMYRCASSPTVEGGPQHFGDGTRLSIL.

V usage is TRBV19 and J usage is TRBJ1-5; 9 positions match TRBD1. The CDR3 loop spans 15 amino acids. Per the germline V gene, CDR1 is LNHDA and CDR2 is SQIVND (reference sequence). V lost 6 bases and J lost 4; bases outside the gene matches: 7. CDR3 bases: TGTGCCAGTAGAACTGGACAGGGGTTTAATCAGCCCCAGCATTTT. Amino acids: CASRTGQGFNQPQHF. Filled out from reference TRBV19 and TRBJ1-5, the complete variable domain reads DGGITQSPKYLFRKEGQNVTLSCEQNLNHDAMYWYRQDPGQGLRLIYYSQIVNDFQKGDIAEGYSVSREKKESFPLTVTSAQKNPTAFYLCASRTGQGFNQPQHFGDGTRLSIL.

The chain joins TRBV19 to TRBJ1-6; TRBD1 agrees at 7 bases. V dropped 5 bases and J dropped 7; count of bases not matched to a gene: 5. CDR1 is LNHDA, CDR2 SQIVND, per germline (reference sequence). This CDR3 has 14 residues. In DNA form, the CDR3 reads TGTGCCAGTAGTTCTCGGACAGGCAATTCACCCCTCCACTTT. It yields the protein CASSSRTGNSPLHF.

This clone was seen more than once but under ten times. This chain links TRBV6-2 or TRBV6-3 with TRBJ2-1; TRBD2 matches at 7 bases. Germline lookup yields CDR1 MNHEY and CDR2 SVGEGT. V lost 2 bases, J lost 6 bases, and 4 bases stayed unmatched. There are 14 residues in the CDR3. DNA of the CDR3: TGTGCCAGCAGTTACGAACTAGCGTTCAATGAGCAGTTCTTC. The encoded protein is CASSYELAFNEQFF.

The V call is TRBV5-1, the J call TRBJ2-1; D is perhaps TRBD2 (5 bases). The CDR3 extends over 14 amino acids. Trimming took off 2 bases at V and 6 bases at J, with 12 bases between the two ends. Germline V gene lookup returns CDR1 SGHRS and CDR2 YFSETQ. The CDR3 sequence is CASSLLGKVNEQFF. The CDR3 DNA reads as TGCGCCAGCAGCTTACTAGGGAAAGTCAATGAGCAGTTCTTC.

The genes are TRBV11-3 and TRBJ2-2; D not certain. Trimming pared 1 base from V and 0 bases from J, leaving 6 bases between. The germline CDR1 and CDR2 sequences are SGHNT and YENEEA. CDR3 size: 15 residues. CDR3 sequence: CASSLGAANTGELFF. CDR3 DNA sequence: TGTGCCAGCAGCTTAGGTGCGGCGAACACCGGGGAGCTGTTTTTT.

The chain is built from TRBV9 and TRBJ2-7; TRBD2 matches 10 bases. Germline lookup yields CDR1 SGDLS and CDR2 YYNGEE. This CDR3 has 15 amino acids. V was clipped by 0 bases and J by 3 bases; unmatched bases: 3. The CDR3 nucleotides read TGTGCCAGCAGCGTAGGGGCTAGCGGGAGCTACGAGCAGTACTTC. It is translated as CASSVGASGSYEQYF.

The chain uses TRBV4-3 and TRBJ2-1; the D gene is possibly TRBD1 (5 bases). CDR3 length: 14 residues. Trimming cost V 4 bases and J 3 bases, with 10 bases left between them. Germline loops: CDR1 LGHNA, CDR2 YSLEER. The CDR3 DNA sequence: TGCGCCAGCAGCCCCGGTAGGGGCTACAATGAGCAGTTCTTC. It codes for CASSPGRGYNEQFF.

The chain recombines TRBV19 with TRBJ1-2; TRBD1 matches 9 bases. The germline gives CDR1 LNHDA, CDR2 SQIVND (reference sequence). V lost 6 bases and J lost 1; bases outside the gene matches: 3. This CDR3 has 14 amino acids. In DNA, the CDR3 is TGTGCCAGTAGACGGACAGGGGATAACTATGGCTACACCTTC. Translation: CASRRTGDNYGYTF.

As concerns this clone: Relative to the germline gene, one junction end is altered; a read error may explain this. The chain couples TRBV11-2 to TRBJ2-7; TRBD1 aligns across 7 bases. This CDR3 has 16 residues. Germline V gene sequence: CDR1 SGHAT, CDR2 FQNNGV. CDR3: CASSHRGRDSFYEQYF. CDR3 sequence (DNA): TGTGCCAGCAGCCATCGTGGCAGGGACAGCTTTTACGAGCAATACTTC.

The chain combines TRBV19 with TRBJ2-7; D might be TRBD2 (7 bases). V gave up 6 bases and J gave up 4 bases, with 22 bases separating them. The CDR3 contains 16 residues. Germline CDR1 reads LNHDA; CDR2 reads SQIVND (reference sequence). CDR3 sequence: CASSRARGGARYEQYF. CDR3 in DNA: TGTGCCAGTAGCCGGGCCCGAGGGGGGGCGCGTTACGAGCAGTACTTC.

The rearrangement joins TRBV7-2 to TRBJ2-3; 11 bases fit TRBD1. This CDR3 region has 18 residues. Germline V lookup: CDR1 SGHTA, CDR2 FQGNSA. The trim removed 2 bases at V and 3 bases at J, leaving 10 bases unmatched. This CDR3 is CASSLTSSGTGGTDTQYF. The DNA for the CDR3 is TGTGCCAGCAGCTTAACCTCGTCCGGGACAGGGGGTACAGATACGCAGTATTTT.

CDR3 nucleotide sequence: TGTGCCACCCAAGGGGGGGGGATGGGAGATACGCAGTATTTT. Its protein product is CATQGGGMGDTQYF. This sequence joins TRBV2 and TRBJ2-3; possible D gene TRBD2, 7 bases. V lost 10 bases and J 5 bases, leaving 19 bases between the germline ends. Germline CDR1 reads SNHLY; CDR2 reads FYNNEI. The CDR3 loop spans 14 amino acids.

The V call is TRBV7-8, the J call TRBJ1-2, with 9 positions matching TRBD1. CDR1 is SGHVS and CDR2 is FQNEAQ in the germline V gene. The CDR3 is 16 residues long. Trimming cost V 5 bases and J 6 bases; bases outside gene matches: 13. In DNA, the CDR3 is TGTGCCAGCAGCAGACGGGGACAGGGCCTAACGAATGGCTACACCTTC. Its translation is CASSRRGQGLTNGYTF.

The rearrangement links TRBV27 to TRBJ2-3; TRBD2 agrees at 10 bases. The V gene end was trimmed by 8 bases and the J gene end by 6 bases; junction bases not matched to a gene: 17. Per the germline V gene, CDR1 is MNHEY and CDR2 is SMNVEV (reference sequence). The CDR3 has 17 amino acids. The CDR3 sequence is CASGLAGAQVEGDTQYF. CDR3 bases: TGTGCCAGCGGGCTAGCGGGAGCCCAGGTGGAAGGTGATACGCAGTATTTT.

CDR3 sequence: CASTASRGNIQYF. In DNA form, the CDR3 reads TGTGCCAGCACGGCATCGAGAGGAAACATTCAGTACTTC. The rearrangement uses TRBV3-1 (or the pseudogene TRBV3-2) and TRBJ2-4; D is uncertain. CDR1 LGHDT and CDR2 YNNKEL come from the germline V gene (reference sequence). This CDR3 contains 13 residues. The germline V and J ends were trimmed by 7 bases and 6 bases, with 13 bases remaining between them.